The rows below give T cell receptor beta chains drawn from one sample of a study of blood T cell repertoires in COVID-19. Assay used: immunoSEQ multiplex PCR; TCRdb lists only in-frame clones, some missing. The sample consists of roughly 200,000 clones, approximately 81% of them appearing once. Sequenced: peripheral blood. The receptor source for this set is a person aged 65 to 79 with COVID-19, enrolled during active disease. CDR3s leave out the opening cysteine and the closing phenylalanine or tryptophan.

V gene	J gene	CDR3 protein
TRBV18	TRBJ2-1	ASTQGFSTYNEQF
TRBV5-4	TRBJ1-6	ASSLYNSYNSPLH
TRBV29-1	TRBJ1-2	SVEKLGGNYGYT
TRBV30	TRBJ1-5	AWSGVRGEQPQH
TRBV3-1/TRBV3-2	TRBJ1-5	ASSQRGNQPQH
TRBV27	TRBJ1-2	ASSPGGASGPYGYT
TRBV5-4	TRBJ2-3	ASSLSRGSGGTQY
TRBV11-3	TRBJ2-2	ASSPSRGVTGELF
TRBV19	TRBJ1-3	AATGGPGNTIY
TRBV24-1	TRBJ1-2	ATQGADGYT
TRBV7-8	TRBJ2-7	ASSFLGQGAGEQY
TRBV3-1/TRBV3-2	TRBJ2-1	ASSQDPATGYNEQF
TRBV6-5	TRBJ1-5	ASRQSNQPQH
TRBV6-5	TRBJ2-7	ASRSEGGTRYEQY
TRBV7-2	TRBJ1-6	ASSSQRQGLTNSPLH
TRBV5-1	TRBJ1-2	ASSYTGGPDGYT
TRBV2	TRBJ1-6	ASKRISPLH
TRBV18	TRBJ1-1	ASSPMGGTAF
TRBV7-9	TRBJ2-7	ASSESIEGYEQY
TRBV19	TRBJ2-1	ASSITGTSGHNEQF
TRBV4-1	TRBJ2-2	ASSQVRGTSGVLRTGELF
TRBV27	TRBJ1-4	ASSLFRTGNEKLF
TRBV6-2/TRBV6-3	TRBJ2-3	ASSYWTSGEFTDTQY